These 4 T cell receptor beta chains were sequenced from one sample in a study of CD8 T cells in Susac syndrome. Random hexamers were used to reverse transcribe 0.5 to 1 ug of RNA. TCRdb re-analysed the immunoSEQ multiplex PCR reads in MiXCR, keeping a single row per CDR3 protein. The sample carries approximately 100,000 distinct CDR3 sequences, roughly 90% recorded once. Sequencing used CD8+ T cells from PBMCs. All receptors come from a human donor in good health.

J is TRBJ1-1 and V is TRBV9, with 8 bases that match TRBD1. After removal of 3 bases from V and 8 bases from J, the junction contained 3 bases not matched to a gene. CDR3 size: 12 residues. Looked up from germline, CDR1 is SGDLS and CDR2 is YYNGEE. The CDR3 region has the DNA TGTGCCAGCAGCGCCCAGGGGGCCGAAGCTTTCTTT. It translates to CASSAQGAEAFF.

The DNA of the CDR3 is TGTGCCAGTAGTAAGGGGGACTGGACTGGAAACACCATATATTTT. Translation gives CASSKGDWTGNTIYF. The chain combines TRBV19 with TRBJ1-3, with a weak D call TRBD1 (6 bases). The CDR3 has 15 residues. V lost 4 bases to trimming and J lost 2 bases, with 12 bases between them. Germline-derived CDR1 and CDR2 are LNHDA and SQIVND (reference sequence).

CDR3 residues: CSALRDTEAFF. Written as DNA, the CDR3 is TGCAGCGCGCTGCGGGACACTGAAGCTTTCTTT. This chain uses TRBV29-1 with TRBJ1-1, with no clear D. V gave up 7 bases and J gave up 3 bases, with 9 bases separating them. Germline V gene data show CDR1 as SQVTM and CDR2 as ANQGSEA. CDR3 length equals 11 residues.

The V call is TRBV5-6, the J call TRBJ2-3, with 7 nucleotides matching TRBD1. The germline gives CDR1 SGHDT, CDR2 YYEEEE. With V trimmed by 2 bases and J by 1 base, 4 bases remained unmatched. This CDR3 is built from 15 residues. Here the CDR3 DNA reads TGTGCCAGCAGCTTCGACAGGGACGGCACAGATACGCAGTATTTT. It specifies CASSFDRDGTDTQYF.